This is a list of T cell receptor beta chains from one sample in a study of blood T cell repertoires in COVID-19. The protocol was immunoSEQ multiplex PCR, while the TCRdb copy is restricted to in-frame clones and leaves out a portion. The profile covers under 200,000 clones, with around 89% appearing a single time and less than 8% taken by the ten largest. Sequencing was carried out using PBMCs or T cells enriched from blood (not recorded which). The receptors were sampled from a woman aged 50 to 60 who had recovered from COVID-19. The CDR3 runs from the conserved cysteine through the conserved F or W. A D gene is named only where the DNA matches it firmly. Clone sizes are given selectively: once, few, many, or a class where the clone is expanded.

.,TRBJ1-1,TRBD1,TRBV15,CATSGKTGALEAFF,TGTGCCACCAGCGGAAAGACAGGGGCGCTTGAAGCTTTCTTT
.,TRBJ1-5,.,TRBV27,CASSLGQRDQPQHF,TGTGCCAGCAGTTTAGGACAGCGAGATCAGCCCCAGCATTTT
once,TRBJ2-6,.,TRBV5-6,CASSFDRTGANVLTF,TGTGCCAGCAGCTTCGACAGAACTGGGGCCAACGTCCTGACTTTC
.,TRBJ2-1,.,TRBV28,CASSPSGTAYNEQFF,TGTGCCAGCAGTCCCTCTGGAACAGCCTACAATGAGCAGTTCTTC
once,TRBJ2-1,TRBD2,TRBV4-3,CASSQDPGLGSYNEQFF,TGCGCCAGCAGCCAAGATCCGGGACTAGGTTCTTACAATGAGCAGTTCTTC
.,TRBJ2-7,TRBD1,TRBV18,CASSPFPDRGGTYEQYF,TGTGCCAGCTCACCTTTCCCGGACAGGGGAGGAACCTACGAGCAGTACTTC
.,TRBJ2-1,TRBD2,TRBV27,CASRSGLAGQGEQFF,TGTGCCAGCAGATCGGGACTAGCGGGGCAGGGTGAGCAGTTCTTC
.,TRBJ1-2,.,TRBV5-6,CASSLDSGGYTF,TGTGCCAGCAGCTTGGACTCGGGAGGCTACACCTTC
once,TRBJ1-1,.,TRBV28,CASRGTFRNTEAFF,TGTGCCAGCAGGGGGACATTTAGGAACACTGAAGCTTTCTTT
.,TRBJ1-1,.,TRBV19,CASSVKAVVAEAFF,TGTGCCAGTAGTGTAAAAGCGGTAGTAGCTGAAGCTTTCTTT
.,TRBJ2-2,TRBD1,TRBV5-1,CASSERQGWELFF,TGCGCCAGCAGCGAGCGACAGGGGTGGGAGCTGTTTTTT
.,TRBJ1-3,.,TRBV19,CASERAGNTIYF,TGTGCCAGTGAGAGGGCTGGAAACACCATATATTTT
few,TRBJ2-7,.,TRBV5-4,CASSPPGGEQYF,TGTGCCAGCAGCCCCCCCGGGGGTGAGCAGTACTTC
once,TRBJ2-2,TRBD1,TRBV7-2,CASSQTGASNTGELFF,TGTGCCAGCAGCCAAACAGGGGCGTCAAACACCGGGGAGCTGTTTTTT
.,TRBJ1-6,TRBD1,TRBV2,CASGTGVGSPLHF,TGTGCCAGCGGGACAGGGGTCGGCTCACCCCTCCACTTT
once,TRBJ2-4,TRBD2,TRBV6-5,CASRASGGAKNIQYF,TGTGCCAGCAGGGCTAGCGGGGGGGCCAAAAACATTCAGTACTTC
.,TRBJ2-1,.,TRBV6-2/TRBV6-3,CASSRTNEQFF,TGTGCCAGCAGTCGGACTAACGAGCAGTTCTTC
.,TRBJ2-1,.,TRBV4-1,CASSQDRPGQFF,TGCGCCAGCAGCCAAGATCGGCCGGGGCAGTTCTTC
.,TRBJ1-5,.,TRBV6-5,CASKGGSYQPQHF,TGTGCCAGCAAGGGAGGGAGCTATCAGCCCCAGCATTTT
.,TRBJ1-6,.,TRBV27,CASRAGIRQSLHF,TGTGCCAGCCGTGCCGGGATCCGACAATCCCTCCACTTT
.,TRBJ1-5,.,TRBV7-2,CASSFDLSNQPQHF,TGTGCCAGCAGTTTCGACTTAAGCAATCAGCCCCAGCATTTT
.,TRBJ2-7,TRBD2,TRBV9,CASSASSGERNEQYF,TGTGCCAGCAGCGCTTCTAGCGGGGAGAGGAACGAGCAGTACTTC
.,TRBJ1-1,.,TRBV6-1,CASTNGGGRAFF,TGTGCCAGCACTAACGGGGGGGGCAGAGCTTTCTTT
.,TRBJ1-3,.,TRBV5-1,CASSSGGYTGNTIYF,TGCGCCAGCAGCTCGGGGGGATACACTGGAAACACCATATATTTT
.,TRBJ2-3,.,TRBV5-8,CASSLLGQSTDTQYF,TGTGCCAGCAGCTTGCTAGGACAGAGCACAGATACGCAGTATTTT
.,TRBJ2-1,.,TRBV7-2,CASSLDGRGEQFF,TGTGCCAGCAGCTTAGATGGGCGGGGAGAGCAGTTCTTC
.,TRBJ2-7,TRBD2,TRBV7-2,CASSLGGLAGLGQYF,TGTGCCAGCAGCTTAGGGGGCCTAGCGGGCCTGGGGCAGTACTTC
once,TRBJ1-4,.,TRBV5-1,CASSFGDKKEKLFF,TGCGCCAGCAGCTTCGGGGACAAAAAGGAAAAACTGTTTTTT
.,TRBJ1-4,.,TRBV27,CASSLRRLEKLFF,TGTGCCAGCAGTTTACGGCGGTTAGAAAAACTGTTTTTT
.,TRBJ1-4,TRBD1,TRBV15,CATSEGQPNEKLFF,TGTGCCACCAGCGAGGGACAGCCAAATGAAAAACTGTTTTTT
.,TRBJ1-2,.,TRBV7-2,CASMRVELPLTRYGYTF,TGTGCCAGCATGCGTGTAGAGCTTCCCCTTACTCGGTATGGCTACACCTTC
.,TRBJ2-1,TRBD2,TRBV10-3,CAISAGGLQFF,TGTGCCATCAGTGCGGGAGGACTCCAGTTCTTC
.,TRBJ1-5,.,TRBV11-2,CASSQAGNNQPQHF,TGTGCCAGCAGCCAGGCGGGTAACAATCAGCCCCAGCATTTT
.,TRBJ2-3,.,TRBV19,CASSIRGVLGTDTQYF,TGTGCCAGTAGTATCAGGGGGGTCCTCGGCACAGATACGCAGTATTTT
.,TRBJ1-2,TRBD1,TRBV29-1,CSVERTGLGYTF,TGCAGCGTTGAAAGGACAGGGCTAGGCTACACCTTC
once,TRBJ1-4,.,TRBV7-2,CASSNRVLNEKLFF,TGTGCCAGCAGCAACAGGGTCCTTAATGAAAAACTGTTTTTT
.,TRBJ2-1,.,TRBV9,CASSRGTLYNEQFF,TGTGCCAGCAGTCGGGGAACCCTTTACAATGAGCAGTTCTTC
.,TRBJ2-3,.,TRBV5-4,CASSLTLTGNTDTQYF,TGTGCCAGCAGCTTAACTCTAACCGGGAACACAGATACGCAGTATTTT
few,TRBJ2-7,TRBD1,TRBV7-2,CASSPNGQAYEQYF,TGTGCCAGCAGCCCGAACGGACAGGCCTACGAGCAGTACTTC
once,TRBJ2-5,.,TRBV7-9,CASSGIPLGETQYF,TGTGCCAGCAGCGGTATTCCCCTCGGGGAGACCCAGTACTTC
.,TRBJ2-7,.,TRBV4-3,CASSLLQGYEQYF,TGCGCCAGCAGCCTCCTACAGGGCTACGAGCAGTACTTC
.,TRBJ2-7,.,TRBV18,CASSPGVGGDFYEQYF,TGTGCCAGCTCACCAGGTGTCGGAGGCGACTTCTACGAGCAGTACTTC
.,TRBJ1-1,.,TRBV18,CASSRDSRNTEAFF,TGTGCCAGCTCACGGGACTCCAGGAACACTGAAGCTTTCTTT
.,TRBJ2-4,.,TRBV2,CASRTDRVKNIQYF,TGTGCCAGCAGGACGGACAGAGTCAAAAACATTCAGTACTTC
.,TRBJ1-2,TRBD1,TRBV5-1,CASSLKGAGGYTF,TGCGCCAGCAGCTTGAAGGGGGCGGGTGGCTACACCTTC
.,TRBJ1-5,.,TRBV6-2/TRBV6-3,CASSYFGRGVLSNQPQHF,TGTGCCAGCAGTTATTTCGGGCGGGGGGTTCTTAGCAATCAGCCCCAGCATTTT
.,TRBJ2-7,TRBD1,TRBV19,CASSAGTGGNPWEQYF,TGTGCCAGTAGTGCCGGGACAGGGGGCAATCCTTGGGAGCAGTACTTC
large,TRBJ2-7,TRBD1,TRBV10-3,CAIRDDPGQTSSYEQYF,TGTGCCATCAGAGACGACCCGGGACAGACAAGCTCCTACGAGCAGTACTTC
.,TRBJ2-1,TRBD2,TRBV12-3/TRBV12-4,CASLAGPYNEQFF,TGTGCCAGCCTAGCGGGACCCTACAATGAGCAGTTCTTC
.,TRBJ1-1,.,TRBV7-2,CASSFGGNTEAFF,TGTGCCAGCAGCTTCGGAGGTAACACTGAAGCTTTCTTT
.,TRBJ1-3,.,TRBV9,CASSAGLSSGNTIYF,TGTGCCTCCTCGGCAGGCCTTAGCTCTGGAAACACCATATATTTT
.,TRBJ1-1,.,TRBV19,CASSLTGLNTEAFF,TGTGCCAGTAGTCTCACAGGGTTGAACACTGAAGCTTTCTTT
.,TRBJ1-5,TRBD1,TRBV27,CASSLTGGYQPQHF,TGTGCCAGCAGCCTGACAGGGGGCTATCAGCCCCAGCATTTT
.,TRBJ2-3,.,TRBV9,CASSVVGHSTDTQYF,TGTGCCAGCAGCGTAGTGGGACACTCCACAGATACGCAGTATTTT
.,TRBJ2-5,.,TRBV24-1,CATSDPTGYQETQYF,TGTGCCACCAGTGATCCTACAGGGTACCAAGAGACCCAGTACTTC
.,TRBJ1-1,TRBD1,TRBV19,CASSIVAGGYRWTEAFF,TGTGCCAGTAGTATAGTGGCAGGGGGCTATAGATGGACTGAAGCTTTCTTT